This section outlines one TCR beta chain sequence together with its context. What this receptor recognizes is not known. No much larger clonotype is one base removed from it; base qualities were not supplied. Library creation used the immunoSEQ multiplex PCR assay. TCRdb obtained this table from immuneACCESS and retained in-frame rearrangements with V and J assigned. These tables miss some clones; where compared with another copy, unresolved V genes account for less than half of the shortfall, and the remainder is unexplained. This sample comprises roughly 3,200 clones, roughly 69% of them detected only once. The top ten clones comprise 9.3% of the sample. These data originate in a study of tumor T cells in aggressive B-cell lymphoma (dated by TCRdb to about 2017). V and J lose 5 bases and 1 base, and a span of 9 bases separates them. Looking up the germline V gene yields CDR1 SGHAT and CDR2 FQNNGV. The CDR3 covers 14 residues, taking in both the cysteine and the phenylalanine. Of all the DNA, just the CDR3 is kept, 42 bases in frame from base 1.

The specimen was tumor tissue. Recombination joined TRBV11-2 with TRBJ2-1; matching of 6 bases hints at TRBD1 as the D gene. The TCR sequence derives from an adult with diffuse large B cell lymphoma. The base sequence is TGTGCCAGCAGCCATACAGGGTCCTACAATGAGCAGTTCTTC. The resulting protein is CASSHTGSYNEQFF.